Listed here is a single TCR beta chain. Time point in this sample: pretreatment peripheral blood. Sample contribution per patient ranged from 1 to 8, covering pretreatment and on-treatment. These data come from a study of PD-L1 blockade in urothelial cancer. Study information: The patients' atezolizumab therapy, 1,200 mg intravenously every 3 weeks, started in about 2014. Prior chemotherapy in patients spanned 0 to 3 regimens. Peripheral blood specimens exhibited a median yield of approximately 140,000 T cells.

Sequenced by immunoSEQ multiplex PCR; TCRdb stores in-frame clones only, minus some. The repertoire holds tens of thousands of clones, with roughly four fifths as singletons. CDR1 and CDR2 (germline): SGHRS, YFSETQ. This CDR3 contains 16 residues. Trimming cost V 0 bases and J 3 bases, with 13 bases left between them. The input for sequencing was PBMCs, taken around atezolizumab (anti-PD-L1) treatment. The chain uses TRBV5-1 and TRBJ2-1; D perhaps matches TRBD2 (6 bases). The sequence was obtained from a man between 45 and 60 years old with urothelial cancer. The CDR3 spells CASSLGDSGFYNEQFF. CDR3 DNA sequence: TGCGCCAGCAGCTTGGGAGATAGCGGATTCTACAATGAGCAGTTCTTC.